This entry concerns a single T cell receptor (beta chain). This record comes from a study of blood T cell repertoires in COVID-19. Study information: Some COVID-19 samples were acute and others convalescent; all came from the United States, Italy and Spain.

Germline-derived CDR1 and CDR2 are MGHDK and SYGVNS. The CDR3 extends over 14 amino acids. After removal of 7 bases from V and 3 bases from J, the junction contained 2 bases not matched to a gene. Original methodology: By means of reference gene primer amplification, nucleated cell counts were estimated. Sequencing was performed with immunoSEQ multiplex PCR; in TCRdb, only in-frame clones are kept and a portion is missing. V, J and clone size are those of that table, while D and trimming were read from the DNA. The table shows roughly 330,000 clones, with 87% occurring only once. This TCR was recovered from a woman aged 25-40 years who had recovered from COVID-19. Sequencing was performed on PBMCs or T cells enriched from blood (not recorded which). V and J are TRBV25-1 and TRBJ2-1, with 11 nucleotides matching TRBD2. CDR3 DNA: TGTGCCAGCATGCTAGCGGGGGGCTACAATGAGCAGTTCTTC. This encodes CASMLAGGYNEQFF.